The TCR beta chain described here comes from a study of T cell repertoires in cytomegalovirus infection. For the study at large: Alongside well-studied HLA-B-restricted CMV epitopes, recently identified HLA-C-restricted CMV epitopes were also used.

Concerning this clonotype itself: What it binds is not known.

TCRdb reprocessed the reads via MiXCR and lists one record per CDR3 protein. In the table there are about 470,000 distinct CDR3 sequences, roughly 46% of which are singletons. Study-wide results and limits: Clonotype analysis showed dominance of the ex vivo response by HLA-C-restricted CMV-specific TCR beta clonotypes.

The germline V gene encodes CDR1 MNHEY and CDR2 SVGAGI. The V and J ends lost 8 bases and 3 bases respectively, with 14 bases between them. CDR3 length: 14 amino acids. This TCR was sampled from a human donor in good health (CMV status not recorded). Some clones in this sample may be carry-over from other donors' samples. Sequenced material: cultured PBMCs, taken from culture after CMV antigen stimulation. The V gene is TRBV6-5, the J gene TRBJ1-3; D is ambiguous. CDR3 loop: CASGRVSLGNTIYF. CDR3 DNA sequence: TGTGCCAGCGGTCGTGTCTCTCTTGGAAACACCATATATTTT.